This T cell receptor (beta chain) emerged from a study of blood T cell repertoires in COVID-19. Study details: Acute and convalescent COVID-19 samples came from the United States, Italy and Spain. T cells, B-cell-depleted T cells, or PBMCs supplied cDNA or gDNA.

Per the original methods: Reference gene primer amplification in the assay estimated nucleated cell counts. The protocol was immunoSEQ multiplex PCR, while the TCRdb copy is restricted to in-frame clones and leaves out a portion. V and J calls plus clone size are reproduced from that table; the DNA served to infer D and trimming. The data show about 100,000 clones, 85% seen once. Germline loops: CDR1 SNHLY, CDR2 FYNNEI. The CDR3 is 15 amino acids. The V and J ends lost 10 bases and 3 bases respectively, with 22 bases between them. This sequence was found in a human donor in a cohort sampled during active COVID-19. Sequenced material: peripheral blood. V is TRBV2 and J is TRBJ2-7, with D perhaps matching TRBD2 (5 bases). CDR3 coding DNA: TGTGCCACGACACCGCTGGAGGCCCCTAACTACGAGCAGTACTTC. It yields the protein CATTPLEAPNYEQYF.